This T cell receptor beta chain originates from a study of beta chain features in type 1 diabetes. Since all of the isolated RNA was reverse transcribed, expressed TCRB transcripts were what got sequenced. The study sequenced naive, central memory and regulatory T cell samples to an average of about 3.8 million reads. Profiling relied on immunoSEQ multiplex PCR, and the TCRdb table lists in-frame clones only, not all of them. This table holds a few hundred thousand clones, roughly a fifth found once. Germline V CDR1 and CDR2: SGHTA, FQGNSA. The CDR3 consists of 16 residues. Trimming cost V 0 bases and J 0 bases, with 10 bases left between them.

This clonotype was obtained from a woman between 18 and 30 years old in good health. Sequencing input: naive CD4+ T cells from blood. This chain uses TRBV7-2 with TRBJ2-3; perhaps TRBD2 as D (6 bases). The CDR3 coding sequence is TGTGCCAGCAGCTTAGCGGGTCGGGGGAGCACAGATACGCAGTATTTT. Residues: CASSLAGRGSTDTQYF.